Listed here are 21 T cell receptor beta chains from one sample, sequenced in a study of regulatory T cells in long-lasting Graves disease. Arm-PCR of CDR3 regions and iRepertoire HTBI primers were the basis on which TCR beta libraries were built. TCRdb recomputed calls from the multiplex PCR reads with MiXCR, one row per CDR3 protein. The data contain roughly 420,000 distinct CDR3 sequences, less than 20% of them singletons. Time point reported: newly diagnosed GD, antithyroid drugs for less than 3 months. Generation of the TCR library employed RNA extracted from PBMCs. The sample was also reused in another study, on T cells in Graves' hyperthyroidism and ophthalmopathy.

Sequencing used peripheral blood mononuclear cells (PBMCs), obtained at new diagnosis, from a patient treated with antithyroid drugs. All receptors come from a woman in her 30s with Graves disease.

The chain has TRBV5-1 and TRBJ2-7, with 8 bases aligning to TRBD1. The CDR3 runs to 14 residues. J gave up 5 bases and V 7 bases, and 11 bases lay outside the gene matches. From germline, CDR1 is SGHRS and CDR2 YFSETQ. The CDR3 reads CASGTGTGLDEQYF. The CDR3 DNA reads TGCGCCAGCGGGACGGGGACAGGTCTCGACGAGCAGTACTTC.

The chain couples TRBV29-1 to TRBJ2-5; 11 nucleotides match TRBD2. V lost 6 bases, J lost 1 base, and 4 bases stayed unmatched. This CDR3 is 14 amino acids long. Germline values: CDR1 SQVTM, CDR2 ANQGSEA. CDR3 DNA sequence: TGCAGCGTGGAGACTAGCGGGGCCCAAGAGACCCAGTACTTC. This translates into CSVETSGAQETQYF.

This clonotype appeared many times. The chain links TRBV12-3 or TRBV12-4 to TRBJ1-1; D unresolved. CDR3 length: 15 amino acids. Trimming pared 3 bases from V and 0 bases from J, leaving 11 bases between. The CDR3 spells CASSLMRLMNTEAFF. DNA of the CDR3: TGTGCCAGCAGTTTGATGCGGCTTATGAACACTGAAGCTTTCTTT.

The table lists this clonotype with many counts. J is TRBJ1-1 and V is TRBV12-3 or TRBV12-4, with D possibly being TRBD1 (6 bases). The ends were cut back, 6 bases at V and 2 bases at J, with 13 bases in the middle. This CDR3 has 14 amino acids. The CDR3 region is CASRLGHGNTEAFF. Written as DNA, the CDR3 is TGTGCCAGCAGATTGGGACATGGAAACACTGAAGCTTTCTTT.

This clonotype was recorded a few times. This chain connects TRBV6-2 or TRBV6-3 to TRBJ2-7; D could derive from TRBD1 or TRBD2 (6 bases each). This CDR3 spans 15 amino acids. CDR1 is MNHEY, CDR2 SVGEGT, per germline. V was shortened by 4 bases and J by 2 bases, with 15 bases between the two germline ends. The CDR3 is CASSLEGESAYEQYF. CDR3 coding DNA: TGTGCCAGCAGTTTGGAGGGGGAATCAGCCTACGAGCAGTACTTC.

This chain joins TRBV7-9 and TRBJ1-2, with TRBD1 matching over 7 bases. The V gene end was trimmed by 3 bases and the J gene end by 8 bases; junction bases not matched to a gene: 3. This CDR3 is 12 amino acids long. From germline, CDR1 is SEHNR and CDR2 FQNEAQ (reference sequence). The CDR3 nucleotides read TGTGCCAGCAGCTTTGGGACAGAAGGCTACACCTTC. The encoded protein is CASSFGTEGYTF.

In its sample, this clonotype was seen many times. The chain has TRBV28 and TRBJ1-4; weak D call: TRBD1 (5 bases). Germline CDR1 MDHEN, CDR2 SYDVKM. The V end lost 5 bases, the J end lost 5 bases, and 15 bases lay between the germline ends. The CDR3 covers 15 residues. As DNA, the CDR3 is TGTGCCAGCAGTGCTTTCGGAAGGGGAAATGAAAAACTGTTTTTT. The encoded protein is CASSAFGRGNEKLFF.

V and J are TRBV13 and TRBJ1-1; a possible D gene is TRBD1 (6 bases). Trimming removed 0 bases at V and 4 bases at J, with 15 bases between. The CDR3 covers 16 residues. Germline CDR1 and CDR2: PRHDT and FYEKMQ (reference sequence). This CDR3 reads CASSLGPGASFTEAFF. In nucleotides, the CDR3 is TGTGCCAGCAGCTTAGGTCCGGGGGCGAGTTTCACTGAAGCTTTCTTT.

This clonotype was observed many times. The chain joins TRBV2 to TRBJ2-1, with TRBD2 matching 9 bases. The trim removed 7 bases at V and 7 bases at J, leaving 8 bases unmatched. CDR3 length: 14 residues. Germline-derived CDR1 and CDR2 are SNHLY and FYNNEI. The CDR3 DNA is TGTGCCAGCATGGGCGGGAGGGCCGAAAATGAGCAGTTCTTC. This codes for CASMGGRAENEQFF.

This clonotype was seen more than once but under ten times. The CDR3 bases are TGCAGTGCTATGTCCACTTCGGGACTAGCGAGGTACAATGAGCAGTTCTTC. Protein sequence: CSAMSTSGLARYNEQFF. The rearrangement joins TRBV20-1 to TRBJ2-1, with TRBD2 matching over 10 bases. J was trimmed by 4 bases and V by 4 bases; bases with no gene match: 13. Germline V gene data show CDR1 as DFQATT and CDR2 as SNEGSKA (reference sequence). The CDR3 is made up of 17 amino acids.

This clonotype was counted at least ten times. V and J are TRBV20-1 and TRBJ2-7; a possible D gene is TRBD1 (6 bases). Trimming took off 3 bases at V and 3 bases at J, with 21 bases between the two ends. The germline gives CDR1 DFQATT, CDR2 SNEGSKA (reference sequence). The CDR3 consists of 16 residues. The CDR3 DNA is TGCAGTGCTAGTCCATACCCTTTAGGGGGATACTACGAGCAGTACTTC. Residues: CSASPYPLGGYYEQYF.

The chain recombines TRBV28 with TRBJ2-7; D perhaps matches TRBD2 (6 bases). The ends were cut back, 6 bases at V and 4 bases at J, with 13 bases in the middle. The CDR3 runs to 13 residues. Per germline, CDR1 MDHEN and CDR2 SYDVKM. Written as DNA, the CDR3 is TGTGCCAGCAGGTTTCGGGGGAGGTACGAGCAGTACTTC. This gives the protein CASRFRGRYEQYF.

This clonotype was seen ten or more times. Here the CDR3 reads CASSEAWTHGLAEQFF. CDR3 bases: TGTGCCAGCAGTGAAGCCTGGACCCACGGGTTGGCTGAGCAGTTCTTC. The rearrangement uses TRBV2 and TRBJ2-1, with D unresolved. The length of the CDR3 is 16 residues. V dropped 0 bases and J dropped 9 bases, with 18 bases sitting between them. Germline loops: CDR1 SNHLY, CDR2 FYNNEI.

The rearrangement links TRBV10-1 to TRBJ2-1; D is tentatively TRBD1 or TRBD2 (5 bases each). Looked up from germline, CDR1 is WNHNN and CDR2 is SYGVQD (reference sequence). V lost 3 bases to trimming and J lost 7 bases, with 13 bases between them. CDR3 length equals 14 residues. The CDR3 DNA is TGCGCCAGCAGTGAAACCGGGACGGCTAATGAGCAGTTCTTC. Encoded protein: CASSETGTANEQFF.

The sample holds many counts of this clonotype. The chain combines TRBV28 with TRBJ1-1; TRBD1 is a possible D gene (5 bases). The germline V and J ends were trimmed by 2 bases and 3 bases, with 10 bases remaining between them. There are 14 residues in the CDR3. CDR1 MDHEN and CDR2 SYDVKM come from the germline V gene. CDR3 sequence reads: CASSLGGGDTEAFF. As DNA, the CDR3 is TGTGCCAGCAGTTTAGGGGGAGGAGACACTGAAGCTTTCTTT.

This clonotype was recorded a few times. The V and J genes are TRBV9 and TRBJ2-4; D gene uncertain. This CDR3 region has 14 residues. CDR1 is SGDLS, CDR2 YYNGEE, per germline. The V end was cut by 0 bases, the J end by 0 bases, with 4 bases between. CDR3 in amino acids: CASSVGEAKNIQYF. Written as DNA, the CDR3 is TGTGCCAGCAGCGTAGGGGAAGCCAAAAACATTCAGTACTTC.

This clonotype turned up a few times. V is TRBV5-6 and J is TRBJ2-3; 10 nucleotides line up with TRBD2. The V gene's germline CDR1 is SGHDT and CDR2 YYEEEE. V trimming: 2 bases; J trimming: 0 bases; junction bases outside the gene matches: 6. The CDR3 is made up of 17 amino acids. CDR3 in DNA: TGTGCCAGCAGCTTTAGACTAGCGGGTTACAGCACAGATACGCAGTATTTT. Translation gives CASSFRLAGYSTDTQYF.

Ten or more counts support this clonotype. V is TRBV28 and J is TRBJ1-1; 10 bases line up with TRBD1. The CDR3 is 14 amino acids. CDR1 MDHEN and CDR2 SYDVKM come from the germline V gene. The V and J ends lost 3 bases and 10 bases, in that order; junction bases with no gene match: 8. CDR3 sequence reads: CASSLPDRGRGAFF. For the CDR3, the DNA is TGTGCCAGCAGTTTGCCAGACAGGGGGCGAGGAGCTTTCTTT.

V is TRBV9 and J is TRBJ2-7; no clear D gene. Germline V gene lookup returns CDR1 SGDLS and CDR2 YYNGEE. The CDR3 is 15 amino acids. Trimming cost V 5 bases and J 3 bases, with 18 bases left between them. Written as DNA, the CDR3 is TGTGCCAGCAGTCGCCTCGGCCCAACCAGCTACGAGCAGTACTTC. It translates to CASSRLGPTSYEQYF. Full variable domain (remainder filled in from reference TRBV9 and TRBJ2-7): DSGVTQTPKHLITATGQRVTLRCSPRSGDLSVYWYQQSLDQGLQFLIQYYNGEERAKGNILERFSAQQFPDLHSELNLSSLELGDSALYFCASSRLGPTSYEQYFGPGTRLTVT.

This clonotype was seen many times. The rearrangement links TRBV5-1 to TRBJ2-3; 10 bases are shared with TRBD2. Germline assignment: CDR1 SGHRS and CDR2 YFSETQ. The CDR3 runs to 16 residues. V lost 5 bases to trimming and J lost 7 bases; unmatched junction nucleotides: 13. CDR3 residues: CASSRGLAGGLNTQYF. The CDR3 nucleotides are TGCGCCAGCAGTCGGGGGTTAGCGGGAGGACTGAATACGCAGTATTTT.

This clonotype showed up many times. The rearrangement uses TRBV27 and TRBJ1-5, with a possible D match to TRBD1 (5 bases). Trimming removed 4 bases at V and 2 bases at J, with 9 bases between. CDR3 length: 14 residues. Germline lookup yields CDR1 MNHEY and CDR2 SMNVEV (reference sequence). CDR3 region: CASSSAGRNQPQHF. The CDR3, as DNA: TGTGCCAGCAGTTCCGCGGGGCGCAATCAGCCCCAGCATTTT.